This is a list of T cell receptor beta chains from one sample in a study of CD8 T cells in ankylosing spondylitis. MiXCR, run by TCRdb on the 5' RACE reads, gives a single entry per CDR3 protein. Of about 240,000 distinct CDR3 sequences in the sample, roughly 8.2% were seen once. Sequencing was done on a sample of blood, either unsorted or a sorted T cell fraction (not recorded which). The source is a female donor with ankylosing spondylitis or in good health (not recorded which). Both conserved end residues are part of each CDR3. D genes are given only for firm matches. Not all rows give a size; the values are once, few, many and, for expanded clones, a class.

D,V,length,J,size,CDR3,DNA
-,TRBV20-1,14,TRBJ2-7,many,CSAFLGGTTYEQYF,TGCAGTGCCTTCCTGGGGGGAACAACCTACGAGCAGTACTTC
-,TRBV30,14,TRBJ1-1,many,CAWSLGRMNTEAFF,TGTGCCTGGAGTTTGGGCAGGATGAACACTGAAGCTTTCTTT
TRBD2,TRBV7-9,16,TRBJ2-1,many,CASSSRLADNYNEQFF,TGTGCCAGCAGCTCAAGACTAGCCGACAACTACAATGAGCAGTTCTTC
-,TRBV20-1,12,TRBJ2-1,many,CSAGRTANEQFF,TGCAGTGCTGGTCGTACGGCCAATGAGCAGTTCTTC
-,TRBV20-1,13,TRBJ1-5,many,CSAPGGLSEPQHF,TGCAGTGCTCCGGGCGGACTAAGTGAGCCCCAGCATTTT
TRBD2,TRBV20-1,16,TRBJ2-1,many,CSARVPTSGPYNEQFF,TGCAGTGCTAGAGTCCCCACTAGCGGGCCTTACAATGAGCAGTTCTTC
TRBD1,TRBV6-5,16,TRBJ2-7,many,CASSYAPGTGSHEQYF,TGTGCCAGCAGTTACGCCCCCGGGACAGGGTCACACGAGCAGTACTTC
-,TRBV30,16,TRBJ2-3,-,CAWSVLGGSGTDTQYF,TGTGCCTGGAGTGTATTGGGCGGGTCAGGCACAGATACGCAGTATTTT
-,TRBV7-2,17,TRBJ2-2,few,CASSPGGGSTVTGELFF,TGTGCCAGCAGCCCCGGCGGGGGCAGTACTGTCACCGGGGAGCTGTTTTTT
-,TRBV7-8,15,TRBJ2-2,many,CASSLIRGGTGELFF,TGTGCCAGCAGCTTAATCAGGGGAGGGACCGGGGAGCTGTTTTTT
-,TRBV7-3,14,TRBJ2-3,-,CASSLDPWRQTQYF,TGTGCCAGCAGCTTAGACCCTTGGCGGCAAACGCAGTATTTT
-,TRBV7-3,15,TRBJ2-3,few,CASSFRAGVTDTQYF,TGTGCCAGCAGCTTTCGGGCAGGCGTCACAGATACGCAGTATTTT
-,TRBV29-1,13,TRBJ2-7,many,CSVEVSSSYEQYF,TGCAGCGTTGAAGTCTCCAGTTCCTACGAGCAGTACTTC
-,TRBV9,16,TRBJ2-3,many,CASSGSIGISTDTQYF,TGTGCCAGCAGCGGGAGCATCGGGATCAGCACAGATACGCAGTATTTT
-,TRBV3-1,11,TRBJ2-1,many,CASSQADEQFF,TGTGCCAGCAGCCAAGCGGATGAGCAGTTCTTC
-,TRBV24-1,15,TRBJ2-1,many,CATSDRDFDYNEQFF,TGTGCCACCAGTGACCGGGACTTCGACTACAATGAGCAGTTCTTC
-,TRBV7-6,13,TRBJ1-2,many,CASSLAGSYGYTF,TGTGCCAGCAGCCTAGCGGGGTCCTATGGCTACACCTTC
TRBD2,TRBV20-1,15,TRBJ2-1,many,CSAALGTSGYNEQFF,TGCAGTGCCGCTCTCGGGACTAGCGGATACAATGAGCAGTTCTTC
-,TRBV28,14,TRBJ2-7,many,CASNPGRDTYEQYF,TGTGCCAGCAATCCCGGGCGGGATACCTACGAGCAGTACTTC
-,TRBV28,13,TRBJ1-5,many,CASRGRDNQPQHF,TGTGCCAGCCGTGGACGGGACAATCAGCCCCAGCATTTT
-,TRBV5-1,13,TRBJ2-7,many,CASSSRPSYEQYF,TGCGCCAGCAGCTCACGACCCTCCTACGAGCAGTACTTC
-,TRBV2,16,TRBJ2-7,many,CASSEALGVPTYEQYF,TGTGCCAGCAGTGAAGCGCTTGGGGTCCCGACCTACGAGCAGTACTTC
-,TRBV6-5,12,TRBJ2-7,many,CAARDFLYEQYF,TGTGCCGCCCGGGACTTCCTCTACGAGCAGTACTTC
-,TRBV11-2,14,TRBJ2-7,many,CASSWGRRAYEQYF,TGTGCCAGCAGCTGGGGGCGGAGAGCCTACGAGCAGTACTTC
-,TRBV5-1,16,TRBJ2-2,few,CASSFGLGSRTGELFF,TGCGCCAGCAGCTTTGGACTGGGCAGTAGAACCGGGGAGCTGTTTTTT
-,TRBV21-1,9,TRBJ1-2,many,CASSLTGFF,TGTGCCAGCAGCCTGACGGGGTTCTTC
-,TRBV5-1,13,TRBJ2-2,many,CASGLSDTGELFF,TGCGCCAGCGGGCTAAGCGACACCGGGGAGCTGTTTTTT
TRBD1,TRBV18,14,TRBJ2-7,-,CASSPRDSVREQYF,TGTGCCAGCTCACCACGGGACAGTGTACGAGAGCAGTACTTC
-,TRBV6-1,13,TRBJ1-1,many,CASSGLGGTEAFF,TGTGCCAGCAGTGGACTTGGGGGAACTGAAGCTTTCTTT
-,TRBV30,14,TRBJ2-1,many,CAWRTLARRNEQFF,TGTGCCTGGAGAACACTAGCCCGCAGGAATGAGCAGTTCTTC
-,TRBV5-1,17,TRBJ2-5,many,CASSPVLGGANAETQYF,TGCGCCAGCAGCCCGGTCTTGGGGGGCGCGAATGCGGAGACCCAGTACTTC
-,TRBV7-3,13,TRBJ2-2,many,CASSRLGTGELFF,TGTGCCAGCAGCCGACTAGGGACCGGGGAGCTGTTTTTT
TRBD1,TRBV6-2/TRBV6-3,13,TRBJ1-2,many,CASRTGTGSVHTF,TGTGCCAGCAGGACCGGGACAGGGTCGGTTCACACCTTC
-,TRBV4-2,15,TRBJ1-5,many,CASSQDRPSNQPQHF,TGTGCCAGCAGCCAAGATCGTCCAAGCAATCAGCCCCAGCATTTT
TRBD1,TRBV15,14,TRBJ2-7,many,CATRRGQGVYEQYF,TGTGCCACCCGGAGGGGACAGGGGGTCTACGAGCAGTACTTC
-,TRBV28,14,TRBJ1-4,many,CASSSLQGNEKLFF,TGTGCCAGCAGCTCCTTGCAGGGGAATGAAAAACTGTTTTTT